This TCR beta chain was obtained from a study of cytomegalovirus exposure and HLA in healthy donors (dated by TCRdb to about 2017). Background for the entire study: In an earlier analysis of 587 of the donors, 276 Gb of sequence data and 100 million or so unique TCR beta sequences from about 190 million T cells were reported. Among about 400 genotyped donors of the cohort, an average of around 220,000 unique TCR beta nucleotide sequences was sequenced per donor, of which about 20% were non-productive. Several DR-DQ haplotypes were handled as single units for association and clustering, since linkage in the cohort was strong. The T cell repertoires of 666 subjects were profiled by immunosequencing and related to cytomegalovirus serostatus. To study patterns of TCR occurrence, a later analysis re-analyzed previously published TCR beta repertoires from 700 or so donors and added high-resolution HLA genotyping. In the later analysis, no new phenotypic data were used to find candidate immune exposures; instead, reliance was placed on TCR beta sequences and their occurrence across donors. A later genetic analysis used genome-wide SNP genotypes for about 55% of the 666 donors, treating that subset as a discovery cohort. Roughly 300 gigabases of sequencing data and 70 million to 85 million unique TCR sequences were included in an early release covering 500 to 750 HLA-typed donors. Besides the first cohort of under 700 subjects, a separate validation cohort made up of roughly 120 different subjects was used. An earlier analysis of 587 of the donors used high-throughput TCR beta sequencing to judge whether each TCR beta V gene segment behaved as functional or pseudogenic. Of the roughly 400 genotyped donors, roughly 80% were placed in the genetic ancestry cluster associated with self-reported Caucasian donors. HLA typing included class I and class II loci at four-digit resolution. Typing coverage varied by locus: roughly 620-630 donors for A, B, C, DRB1 and DQB1; roughly 500 for DQA1; around 570 for DPA1; roughly 450 for DPB1. To predict cytomegalovirus infection status, the study combined high-throughput TCR immunosequencing, statistical association of individual TCRs with disease status, and machine learning. The study aimed to test whether signatures of past pathogen exposure could be identified by cataloging public T cell receptors. Every discovery cohort repertoire had been produced on one sequencing platform. Alongside the repertoire data, information on donor age, sex, ethnicity and CMV serostatus was compiled. What the study reported, not specific to this receptor: A later analysis found that most CMV-associated TCR beta chains appeared HLA-restricted, with HLA associations seemingly driven largely by CMV exposure. Assigning TCR associations to individual alleles was difficult when HLA alleles, especially DR and DQ, strongly co-occurred. HLA typing was unavailable for some donors at each locus, so association tests used only the typed subset. Several of the top co-occurrence clusters appeared to be linked to parvovirus B19, influenza, CMV and Epstein-Barr virus, according to a later analysis. Across donors, most TCR sequences were observed very rarely, whereas some public TCRs were present in many individuals. Linkage disequilibrium might explain the correlated functional status among segregating V segments, but an unknown experimental factor could not be excluded. The sequencing pipeline was judged likely to have produced a cluster of highly shared sequence variants as a technical artifact. The cohort was sequenced for TCR beta chains only, and without alpha or paired-chain data the features that could be detected were limited. Approximately 18 rarely observed V segments, including chromosome 9 orphons, were excluded from the earlier analysis of about 610 of the donors because counts were too low. In vitro tests confirmed that a few of the cytomegalovirus-associated TCR beta chains recognize cytomegalovirus antigens. In an earlier analysis of under 600 of the donors, most TCR beta V segments were observed in productive rearrangements about 87% or about 30% of the time, broadly matching IMGT annotations. A later genetic analysis reported fewer N-insertions in productive TCRs among donors in an Asian-associated ancestry cluster than the roughly 700-donor mean. Roughly uniform sequencing depth across donors was assumed in presence/absence analyses, although this assumption may not hold. Some IMGT-functional V segments, including TRBV6-2 and TRBV6-3, could not be told apart with the 87-base-pair reads, so those segments were excluded. V-gene and J-gene trimming of TCR beta chains was associated with a missense DCLRE1C variant in a later genetic analysis, and the association was replicated in an independent cohort. A further reported finding was that TCR beta sequences accurately predicted the HLA-A and HLA-B alleles for most subjects in the first cohort. A total of 164 TCR beta chains were listed by the study as associated with cytomegalovirus. A later analysis found that HLA-associated TCR beta chains were more clonally expanded and had lower generation probabilities than equally common non-associated chains. In a later analysis, 15,000 to 20,000 TCR beta sequences were associated with specific HLA alleles at a false discovery rate of 0.05. A later analysis found that TCR association rates varied across HLA loci, with DRB1 alleles showing the most associated TCRs and HLA-C alleles the fewest. Cytomegalovirus status was reported to be diagnosed by the classifier with high specificity and sensitivity in both the original and validation cohorts. According to the authors, the approach could potentially be generalized to other disease states and immunological phenotypes. For the cohort, immune exposure information was limited to CMV serostatus.

Libraries came from the immunoSEQ multiplex PCR assay. A mixture of 60 forward primers for TCR Vbeta segments and 13 reverse primers for TCR Jbeta segments was used in the multiplex PCR. The CDR3 region of rearranged TCR beta genes was amplified from genomic DNA with a multiplex PCR assay. The Illumina HiSeq System was used to sequence the amplified TCR beta libraries as 87-base-pair reads. On the study's bioinformatics: Across the roughly 640 repertoires, a later analysis counted roughly 77 million unique TCR beta chains, approximately 12 million of which were shared by at least two donors. Raw reads were error-corrected and collapsed into unique sequences with a nearest-neighbor algorithm that merged closely related sequences to remove PCR and sequencing errors. CDR3 sequences were aligned to IMGT reference sequences to assign V, D and J gene segments. For a sequence to be retained, a match of at least six nucleotides to both a V gene segment and a J gene segment was required. Rearrangements were called productive when the CDR3 lacked stop codons and stayed in frame with V and J; all others were non-productive. CDR3 was defined according to IMGT convention as the region running from the second conserved V-encoded cysteine to the conserved J-encoded phenylalanine. Sequences without an unambiguous match to a single V gene segment were excluded from the earlier analysis of about 600 of the donors. In an earlier analysis of approximately 500 of the donors, a V segment was called functional when productive rearrangements were above 56.7%, and segregating when the standard deviation between donors exceeded 5%. A statistical classification framework was built for diagnosing cytomegalovirus status from the catalog of TCR beta chain sequences. A later analysis assigned V and J genes by comparing TCR nucleotide sequences with IMGT/GENE-DB human TR gene sequences. In a later analysis, CDR3 sequences and most-parsimonious VDJ recombination scenarios were assigned using the TCRdist pipeline. In a later analysis, each TCR beta chain was defined by its CDR3 amino acid sequence together with its V-gene family, and reads lacking a unique V-gene family were excluded. As a way to deal with suspected cross-contamination and a sequencing artifact, a later analysis dropped approximately 570 nucleotide sequences that were highly shared and had low generation probability. A later analysis calculated a clonal expansion index for each public chain from normalized within-repertoire ranks of inferred template counts. Generation probabilities in a later analysis came from a VDJ recombination model fitted to out-of-frame rearrangements, and those results were checked against IGoR. In a later analysis, TCR-TCR, TCR-HLA and TCR-CMV co-occurrence was scored with hypergeometric tests, and a repertoire-size bias correction was applied to TCR pairs. To estimate false discovery rates, a later analysis permuted the HLA or CMV assignments 20 times. In a later analysis, co-occurring TCRs were grouped using DBSCAN, and TCRdist sequence similarity was added for clustering within HLA-allele-positive subsets. For co-occurrence clustering, repertoires with fewer than 30,000 or more than 120,000 public chains were excluded, along with roughly five repertoires with anomalous nucleotide sharing. The immuneACCESS repertoire file appears here via TCRdb, limited to in-frame rearrangements. These files lack a portion of the clones; in checked studies, under half of the deficit traces to unresolved V genes, and the cause of the others is not known. The V and J calls and the clone size are those of that table, but D and trimming were determined from the DNA. The sample table lists about 110,000 clones, under 80% of them with a count of one. Clones ranked in the top ten supply 13% to 15% of the sample.

The cohort was made up of 666 healthy bone marrow donors. At the time of sampling, all cohort members were nominally healthy, though unrecorded immune exposures were likely present. The donor was CMV seropositive and was included in the group of 250 to 300 seropositive cohort members. A peripheral blood sample was provided by each donor, and peripheral blood mononuclear cells were used for TCR beta sequencing. Genomic DNA extraction from the blood cell samples was performed with the Qiagen DNeasy Blood Extraction Kit. As to this clone: Its antigen is not yet known. Per-nucleotide qualities are absent, and no much larger clonotype sits a single base away.

V drops 2 bases and J drops 3 bases, leaving 10 bases in between. Per the germline V gene (reference sequence), LNHDA is the CDR1 and SQIVND is the CDR2. The CDR3 contains 14 residues, cysteine and phenylalanine counted. Of all the DNA, just the CDR3 is kept, 42 bases in frame from base 1. The rearrangement joined TRBV19 to TRBJ1-2, with no confident D gene call. The TCR sequence derives from a woman between 40 and 55 years old in good health and CMV-seropositive. Material: PBMCs. The nucleotides read TGTGCCAGTAGTATAATGTACCCGGACTATGGCTACACCTTC. It specifies CASSIMYPDYGYTF.